This TCR beta chain was sequenced during a study of T cells in women clearing cervical HPV infection. Study as a whole: Controls were women whose single incident HPV16 infection cleared within 12 months without precancer or cancer.

immunoSEQ multiplex PCR used an average of around 1,200 ng genomic DNA. TCRdb's copy holds only in-frame clones and misses some; the assay was immunoSEQ multiplex PCR. Recorded for this sample: over 15,000 clones. Turning to this clone: Its antigen is as yet unknown. The read terminates 3 residues ahead of where the CDR3 ends, so the germline J gene completes it.

Germline V gives CDR1 SGHRS, CDR2 YFSETQ. The length of the CDR3 is 15 residues. V lost 4 bases, J lost 3 bases, and 3 bases stayed unmatched. Study-level results: Richness plus V gene abundances separated cases from controls with AUC 0.7 to 0.9. Richness differences could reflect unmeasured T-cell content per sample.

The chain combines TRBV5-1 with TRBJ2-1; 11 nucleotides align to TRBD2. This TCR came from a woman between 18 and 70 years old with a cervical HPV16 infection that either progressed to CIN3+ or cleared (not recorded which). The specimen was blood buffy coat. The DNA read from the CDR3 is TGCGCCAGCAGCGGGGGACTAGCGGTCTACAATGAG. As protein: CASSGGLAVYNE. The full CDR3 protein reads CASSGGLAVYNEQFF. Full variable domain (remainder filled in from reference TRBV5-1 and TRBJ2-1): KAGVTQTPRYLIKTRGQQVTLSCSPISGHRSVSWYQQTPGQGLQFLFEYFSETQRNKGNFPGRFSGRQFSNSRSEMNVSTLELGDSALYLCASSGGLAVYNEQFFGPGTRLTVL.